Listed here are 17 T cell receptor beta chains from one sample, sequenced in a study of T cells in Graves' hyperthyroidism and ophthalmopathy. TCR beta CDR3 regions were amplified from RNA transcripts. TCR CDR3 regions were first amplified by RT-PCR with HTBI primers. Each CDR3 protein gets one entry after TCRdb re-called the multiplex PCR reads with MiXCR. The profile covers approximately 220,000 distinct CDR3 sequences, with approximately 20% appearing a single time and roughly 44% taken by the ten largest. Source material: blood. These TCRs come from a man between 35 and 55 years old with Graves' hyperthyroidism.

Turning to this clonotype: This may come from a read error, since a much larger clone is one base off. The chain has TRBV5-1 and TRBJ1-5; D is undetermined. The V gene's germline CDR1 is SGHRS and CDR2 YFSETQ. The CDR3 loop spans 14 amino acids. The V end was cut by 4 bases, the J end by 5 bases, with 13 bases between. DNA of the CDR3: TGCGCCAGCAGCCCTGGACGCCTCGATCAGCCCCAGCATTTT. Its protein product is CASSPGRLDQPQHF.

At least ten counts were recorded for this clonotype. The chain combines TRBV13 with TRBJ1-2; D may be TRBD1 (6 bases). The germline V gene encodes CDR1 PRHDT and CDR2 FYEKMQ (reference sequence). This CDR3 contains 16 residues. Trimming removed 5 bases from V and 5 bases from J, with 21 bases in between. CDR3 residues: CASSKRRTDLRYGYTF. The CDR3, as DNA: TGTGCCAGCAGCAAAAGGAGGACAGATCTTCGGTATGGCTACACCTTC.

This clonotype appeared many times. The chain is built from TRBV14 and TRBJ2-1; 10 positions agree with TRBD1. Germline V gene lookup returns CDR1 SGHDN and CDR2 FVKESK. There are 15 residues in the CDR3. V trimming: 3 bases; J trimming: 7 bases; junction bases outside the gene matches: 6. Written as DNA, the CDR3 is TGTGCCAGCAGCCACCGACAGGGGGCTTTGAATGAGCAGTTCTTC. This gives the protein CASSHRQGALNEQFF.

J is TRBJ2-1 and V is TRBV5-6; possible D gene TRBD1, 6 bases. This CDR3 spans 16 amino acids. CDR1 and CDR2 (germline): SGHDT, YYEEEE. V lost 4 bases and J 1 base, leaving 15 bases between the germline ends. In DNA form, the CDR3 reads TGTGCCAGCAGCGTGGGACACCCCTTTTCCTACAATGAGCAGTTCTTC. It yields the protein CASSVGHPFSYNEQFF.

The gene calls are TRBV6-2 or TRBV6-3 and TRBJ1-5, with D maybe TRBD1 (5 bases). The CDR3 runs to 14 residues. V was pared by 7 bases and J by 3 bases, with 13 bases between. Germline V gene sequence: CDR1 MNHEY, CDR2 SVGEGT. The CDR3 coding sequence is TGTGCCAGCAAGAGGGACGCCGCCAATCAGCCCCAGCATTTT. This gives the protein CASKRDAANQPQHF.

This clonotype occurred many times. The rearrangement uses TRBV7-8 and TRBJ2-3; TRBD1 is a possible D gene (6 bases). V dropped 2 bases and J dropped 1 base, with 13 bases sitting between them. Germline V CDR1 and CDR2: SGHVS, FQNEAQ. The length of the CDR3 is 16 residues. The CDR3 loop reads CASSLSTGPGTDTQYF. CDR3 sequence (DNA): TGTGCCAGCAGCTTAAGTACAGGGCCGGGCACAGATACGCAGTATTTT.

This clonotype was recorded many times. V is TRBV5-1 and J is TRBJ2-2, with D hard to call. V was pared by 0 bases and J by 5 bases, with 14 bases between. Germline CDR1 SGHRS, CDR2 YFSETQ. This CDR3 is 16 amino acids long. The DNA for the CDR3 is TGCGCCAGCAGCTTGGTAGCCAGCCCGAGGACCGGGGAGCTGTTTTTT. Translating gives CASSLVASPRTGELFF.

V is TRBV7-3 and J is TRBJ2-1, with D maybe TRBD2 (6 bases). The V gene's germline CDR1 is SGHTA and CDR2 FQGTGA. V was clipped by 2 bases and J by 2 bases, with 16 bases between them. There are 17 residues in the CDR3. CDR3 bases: TGTGCCAGCAGCTTAGGGCGGGGATCCTCGGCCTACAATGAGCAGTTCTTC. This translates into CASSLGRGSSAYNEQFF.

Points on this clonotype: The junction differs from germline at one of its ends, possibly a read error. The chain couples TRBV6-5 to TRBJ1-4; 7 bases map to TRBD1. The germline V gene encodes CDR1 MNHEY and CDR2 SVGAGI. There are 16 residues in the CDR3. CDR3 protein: CASSYRGDRLNEELFF. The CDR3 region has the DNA TGTGCCAGCAGTTACAGGGGGGACAGACTAAATGAAGAACTGTTTTTT.

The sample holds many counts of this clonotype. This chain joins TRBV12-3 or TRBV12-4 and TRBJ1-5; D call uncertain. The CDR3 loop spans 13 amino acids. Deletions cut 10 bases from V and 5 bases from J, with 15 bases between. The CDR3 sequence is CATGQGWDQPQHF. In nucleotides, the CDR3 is TGTGCCACCGGTCAAGGGTGGGATCAGCCCCAGCATTTT.

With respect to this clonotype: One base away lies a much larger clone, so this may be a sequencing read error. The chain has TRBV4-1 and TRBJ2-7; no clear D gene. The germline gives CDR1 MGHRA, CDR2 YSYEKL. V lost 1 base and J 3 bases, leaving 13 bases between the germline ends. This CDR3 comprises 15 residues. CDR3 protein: CASSQVPFSYYEQYF. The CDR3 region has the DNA TGCGCCAGCAGCCAAGTCCCTTTTAGCTACTACGAGCAGTACTTC.

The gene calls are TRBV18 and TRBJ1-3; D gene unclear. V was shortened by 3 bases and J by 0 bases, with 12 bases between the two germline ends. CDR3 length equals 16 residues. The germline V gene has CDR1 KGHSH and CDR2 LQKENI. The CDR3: CASSPSLPNSGNTIYF. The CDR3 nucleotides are TGTGCCAGCTCACCCTCTCTTCCCAACTCTGGAAACACCATATATTTT.

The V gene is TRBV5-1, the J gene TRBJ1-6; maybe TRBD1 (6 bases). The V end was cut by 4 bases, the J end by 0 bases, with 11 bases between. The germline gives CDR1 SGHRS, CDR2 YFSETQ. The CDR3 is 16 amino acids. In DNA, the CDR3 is TGCGCCAGCAGCCCTCAGGGGAGCTCCTATAATTCACCCCTCCACTTT. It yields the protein CASSPQGSSYNSPLHF.

The chain's CDR3 is CASSLGKGIGNTIYF. The DNA for the CDR3 is TGTGCCAGCAGCTTGGGAAAGGGAATAGGAAACACCATATATTTT. V usage is TRBV5-4 and J usage is TRBJ1-3, with no clear D. Germline CDR1 and CDR2: SGHNT and YYREEE (reference sequence). The CDR3 consists of 15 residues. V shed 0 bases and J shed 4 bases, with 11 bases lying between them.

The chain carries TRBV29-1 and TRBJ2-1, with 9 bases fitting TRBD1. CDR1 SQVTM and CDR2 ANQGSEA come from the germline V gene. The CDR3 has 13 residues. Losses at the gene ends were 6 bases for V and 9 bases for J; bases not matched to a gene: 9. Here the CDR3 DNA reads TGCAGCGTGGAGGGACAGGGTCTGGGTGAGCAGTTCTTC. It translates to CSVEGQGLGEQFF.

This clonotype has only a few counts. DNA of the CDR3: TGTGCCAGCAGCCGCCCCTCTAGCGGGGGGGGTTACGAGCAGTACTTC. Its protein is CASSRPSSGGGYEQYF. This rearrangement joins TRBV28 to TRBJ2-7; 12 bases map to TRBD2. CDR1 and CDR2 from the germline V gene are MDHEN and SYDVKM. This CDR3 is built from 16 residues. J gave up 4 bases and V 6 bases, and 10 bases lay outside the gene matches.

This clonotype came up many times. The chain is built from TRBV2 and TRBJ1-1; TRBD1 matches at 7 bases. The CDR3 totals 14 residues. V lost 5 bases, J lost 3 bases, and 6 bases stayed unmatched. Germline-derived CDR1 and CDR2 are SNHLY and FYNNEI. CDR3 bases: TGTGCCAGCAGTCTGACAGGGAGGGACACTGAAGCTTTCTTT. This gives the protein CASSLTGRDTEAFF. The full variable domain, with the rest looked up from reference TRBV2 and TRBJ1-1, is EPEVTQTPSHQVTQMGQEVILRCVPISNHLYFYWYRQILGQKVEFLVSFYNNEISEKSEIFDDQFSVERPDGSNFTLKIRSTKLEDSAMYFCASSLTGRDTEAFFGQGTRLTVV.